The 15 T cell receptor beta chains reported below all come from one sample, sequenced in a study of blood T cells in healthy people across ages. A second PCR, run for about 7 to 11 cycles, used a sample-barcoded 5' primer plus a J-beta primer mix. TCRdb reprocessed the 5' RACE reads via MiXCR and lists one record per CDR3 protein. The table includes fewer than 800,000 distinct CDR3 sequences, around 25% detected once. These data were likewise used in another study, on T cells of mothers and their children.

Sequences were obtained from blood. The receptors shown here come from a boy younger than 18 in good health.

The genes are TRBV6-1 and TRBJ1-4; D is uncertain. Per the germline V gene, CDR1 is MNHNS and CDR2 is SASEGT. V lost 8 bases to trimming and J lost 0 bases, with 13 bases between them. The CDR3 length is 15 residues. The CDR3 region has the DNA TGTGCCAGCTACCGCTCGTCTGCAACTAATGAAAAACTGTTTTTT. It is translated as CASYRSSATNEKLFF.

The chain is built from TRBV20-1 and TRBJ2-4; D is ambiguous. Between the trimmed V and J ends, which lost 2 bases and 5 bases, there was a span of 10 bases. Germline CDR1 and CDR2: DFQATT and SNEGSKA (reference sequence). This CDR3 comprises 13 residues. The CDR3 nucleotides read TGCAGTGCTAGAATAAGGCAGGAAAACATTCAGTACTTC. Amino acid sequence: CSARIRQENIQYF.

The V call is TRBV4-3, the J call TRBJ2-1; 8 bases map to TRBD1. V dropped 8 bases and J dropped 7; count of bases not matched to a gene: 13. The germline gives CDR1 LGHNA, CDR2 YSLEER. The CDR3 totals 15 residues. The CDR3 sequence is CASHPRYRGKNEQFF. CDR3 DNA sequence: TGCGCCAGCCACCCAAGATACAGGGGGAAAAATGAGCAGTTCTTC.

This clonotype was seen a few times. The chain employs TRBV29-1 and TRBJ2-2; weak D call: TRBD1 (5 bases). The CDR3 length is 13 residues. The V and J ends lost 6 bases and 2 bases respectively, with 10 bases between them. Germline CDR1 reads SQVTM; CDR2 reads ANQGSEA. CDR3 coding DNA: TGCAGCGTCACAGGACAAAACACCGGGGAGCTGTTTTTT. It encodes CSVTGQNTGELFF.

This clonotype showed up many times. The chain is built from TRBV11-3 and TRBJ2-3, with 8 bases aligning to TRBD1. There are 15 residues in the CDR3. With V trimmed by 1 base and J by 0 bases, 0 bases remained unmatched. From germline, CDR1 is SGHNT and CDR2 YENEEA. In nucleotides, the CDR3 is TGTGCCAGCAGCTTAGGACAGGGGAGCACAGATACGCAGTATTTT. It translates to CASSLGQGSTDTQYF.

To note about this clonotype: A junction boundary mismatches the germline segment, possibly from a read error. The rearrangement uses TRBV9 and TRBJ2-5; the match to TRBD2 covers 8 bases. The DNA matches TRBJ2-1 better at its end, which makes the J call doubtful. The germline V gene encodes CDR1 SGDLS and CDR2 YYNGEE. The CDR3 covers 15 residues. In nucleotides, the CDR3 is TGTGCCAGCAACATAGCGGGGACGGCTAGGAATGATCAGTTCTTC. Its translation is CASNIAGTARNDQFF.

As concerns this clonotype: A read error may explain this, as a much larger clone is one base away. This chain joins TRBV7-2 and TRBJ2-2; possible D gene TRBD1, 6 bases. The CDR3 runs 14 residues. Germline-derived CDR1 and CDR2 are SGHTA and FQGNSA. The V end lost 5 bases, the J end lost 2 bases, and 9 bases lay between the germline ends. This CDR3 reads CASSPGHNTGELFF. The CDR3 region has the DNA TGTGCCAGCAGCCCGGGACACAACACCGGGGAGCTGTTTTTT.

The V call is TRBV6-1, the J call TRBJ2-5; D gene uncertain. The J call may be incorrect, as the DNA end agrees better with TRBJ2-7. From germline, CDR1 is MNHNS and CDR2 SASEGT. This CDR3 has 11 amino acids. The CDR3 region is CASDRSYEQYF. The DNA of the CDR3 is TGTGCCAGCGATCGATCCTACGAGCAGTACTTC.

This clonotype was seen more than once but under ten times. The J gene is TRBJ1-6, the V gene TRBV7-2; D not certain. This CDR3 comprises 15 residues. Trimming took 7 bases from V and 9 from J, leaving 19 bases between them. The germline gives CDR1 SGHTA, CDR2 FQGNSA. CDR3 in DNA: TGTGCCAGCAACTATGAACACCAAAGGGCTTCACCCCTCCACTTT. This gives the protein CASNYEHQRASPLHF.

This clonotype was found a few times. V gene TRBV5-1 combines with J gene TRBJ2-1; 11 bases are a match to TRBD1. The tail of the sequence fits TRBJ2-7 better, so the J call may be wrong. This CDR3 has 15 residues. Germline CDR1 reads SGHRS; CDR2 reads YFSETQ. DNA of the CDR3: TGCGCCAGCAGCCCTAATGGACAGGGGGCAGGCGAGCAGTACTTC. As protein: CASSPNGQGAGEQYF.

The table lists this clonotype with a few counts. The chain couples TRBV27 to TRBJ1-5; 7 positions agree with TRBD1. This CDR3 is 14 amino acids long. After removal of 5 bases from V and 9 bases from J, the junction contained 10 bases not matched to a gene. Germline-derived CDR1 and CDR2 are MNHEY and SMNVEV (reference sequence). This chain's CDR3 is CASSPRQGFAPQHF. The CDR3 region has the DNA TGTGCCAGCAGTCCCCGACAGGGATTCGCGCCCCAGCATTTT.

V usage is TRBV4-3 and J usage is TRBJ2-3; D could derive from TRBD1 or TRBD2 (5 bases each). Germline lookup yields CDR1 LGHNA and CDR2 YSLEER. The CDR3 totals 15 residues. V lost 1 base to trimming and J lost 4 bases, with 12 bases between them. CDR3 nucleotides: TGCGCCAGCAGCCAAGTCGGGGCCCAGGCAGATACGCAGTATTTT. Its protein product is CASSQVGAQADTQYF.

This chain uses TRBV6-5 with TRBJ2-7; 9 bases agree with TRBD2. Germline values: CDR1 MNHEY, CDR2 SVGAGI. V gave up 0 bases and J gave up 1 base; unmatched junction bases: 10. This CDR3 comprises 18 residues. The CDR3 DNA follows: TGTGCCAGCAGTTACTCGATGGTAGCGGGAGACCCATCCTACGAGCAGTACTTC. Translating it yields CASSYSMVAGDPSYEQYF.

The sample holds a few counts of this clonotype. V is TRBV7-2 and J is TRBJ2-5; D tentatively reads TRBD1 or TRBD2 (5 bases each). Trimming shortened V by 5 bases and J by 3 bases, and 13 bases separated the two germline ends. The CDR3 extends over 14 amino acids. Germline assignment: CDR1 SGHTA and CDR2 FQGNSA. This CDR3 reads CASSAHLGEETQYF. The CDR3, as DNA: TGTGCCAGCAGCGCCCACTTGGGGGAAGAGACCCAGTACTTC.

This clonotype was picked up a small number of times. The chain recombines TRBV6-1 with TRBJ2-1; D is perhaps TRBD2 (5 bases). Germline values: CDR1 MNHNS, CDR2 SASEGT. The CDR3 contains 16 residues. Trimming shortened V by 7 bases and J by 5 bases, and 21 bases separated the two germline ends. The CDR3, as DNA: TGTGCCAGCACCCCGGGGTGGGGAAGTGTAAACAATGAGCAGTTCTTC. Amino acids: CASTPGWGSVNNEQFF.